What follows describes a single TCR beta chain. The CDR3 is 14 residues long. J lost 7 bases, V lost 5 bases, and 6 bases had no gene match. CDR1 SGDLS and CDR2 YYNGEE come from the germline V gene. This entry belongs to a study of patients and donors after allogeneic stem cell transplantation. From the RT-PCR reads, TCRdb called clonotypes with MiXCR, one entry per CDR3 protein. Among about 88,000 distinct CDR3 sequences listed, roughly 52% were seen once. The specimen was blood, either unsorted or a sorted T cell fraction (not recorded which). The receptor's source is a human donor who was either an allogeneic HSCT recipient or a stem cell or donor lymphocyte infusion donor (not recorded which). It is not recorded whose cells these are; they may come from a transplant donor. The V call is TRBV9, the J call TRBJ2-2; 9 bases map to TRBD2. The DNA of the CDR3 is TGTGCCAGCAGGAGAGCGGGAGGCGGCGGGGAGCTGTTTTTT. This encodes CASRRAGGGGELFF.